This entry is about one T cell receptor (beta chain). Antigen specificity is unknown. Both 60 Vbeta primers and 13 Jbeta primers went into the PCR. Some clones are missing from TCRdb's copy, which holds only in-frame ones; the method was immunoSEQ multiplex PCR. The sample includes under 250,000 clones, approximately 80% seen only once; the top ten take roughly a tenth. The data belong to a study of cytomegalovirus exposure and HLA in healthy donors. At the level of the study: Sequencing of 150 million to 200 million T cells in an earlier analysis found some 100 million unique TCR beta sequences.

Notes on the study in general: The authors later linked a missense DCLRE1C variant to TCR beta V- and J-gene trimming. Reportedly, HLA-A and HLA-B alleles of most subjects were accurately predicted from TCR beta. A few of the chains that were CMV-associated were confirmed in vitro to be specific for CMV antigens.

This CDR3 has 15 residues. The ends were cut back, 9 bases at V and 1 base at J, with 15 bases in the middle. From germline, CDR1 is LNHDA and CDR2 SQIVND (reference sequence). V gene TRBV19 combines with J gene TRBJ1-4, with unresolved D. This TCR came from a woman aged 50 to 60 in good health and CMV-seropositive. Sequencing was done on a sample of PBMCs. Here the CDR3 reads CASSFVGETNEKLFF. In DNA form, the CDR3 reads TGTGCCAGCTCATTCGTCGGGGAAACTAATGAAAAACTGTTTTTT.